This TCR beta chain was observed in a study of monozygotic twins with inflammatory bowel disease. This CDR3 spans 13 amino acids. Per germline, CDR1 SNHLY and CDR2 FYNNEI. As to this clonotype: Its antigen is as yet unknown.

TCRdb re-called the 5' RACE reads; one entry per CDR3 protein, DNA not given. The specimen's table records a few hundred thousand distinct CDR3 sequences. General study points: The authors found no support for a single strong IBD-associated signal or clonotype. IBD-affected twins scored below their healthy co-twins in TCRbeta diversity (inverse Simpson).

The specimen sequenced was blood. This clonotype was sampled from a human donor with ulcerative colitis or Crohn's disease, or a healthy co-twin of an affected twin (not recorded which). V is TRBV2 and J is TRBJ1-1. CDR3 sequence reads: CASGTYGDTDAFF.